These 13 T cell receptor beta chains originate from one sample sequenced in a study of regulatory T cells in long-lasting Graves disease (TCRdb year 2021). Preparation of the library involved multiplex PCR. Sequencing used an Illumina HiSeq 4000. CDR3 regions were amplified by Arm-PCR with iRepertoire HTBI primers to construct TCR beta libraries. The public reads were run again by TCRdb, first through fastp at Q25 and then through MiXCR, and only productive beta chains were kept. CDR3 protein sequences are deduplicated, and each keeps its most common genes and DNA. Recorded for this sample are roughly 500,000 distinct CDR3 sequences; 13% of them occurred a single time. The ten largest make up under 10% of the sample. What this sample's time point label stands for: newly diagnosed GD, antithyroid drugs for less than 3 months. For both TCR sequencing and RNA sequencing, RNA was extracted from PBMCs using TRIzol.

This sample also belongs to another study, concerning T cells in Graves' hyperthyroidism and ophthalmopathy.

The source material was peripheral blood mononuclear cells (PBMCs), sampled at new diagnosis, from a patient treated with antithyroid drugs. These receptors came from a man aged 25-45 years with Graves disease. Donor details come from another sample of the same person, matched by shared clones.

There are many counts of this clonotype. This sequence joins TRBV29-1 and TRBJ1-2; D unclear. The CDR3 totals 12 residues. Germline values: CDR1 SQVTM, CDR2 ANQGSEA. Trimming took 4 bases from V and 8 from J, leaving 14 bases between them. For the CDR3, the DNA is TGCAGCGTTGCGTTCCAGCAAGAGGGCTACACCTTC. Protein: CSVAFQQEGYTF.

This chain uses TRBV7-9 with TRBJ2-3, with D unresolved. This CDR3 has 13 residues. V was clipped by 5 bases and J by 5 bases, with 11 bases between them. The germline CDR1 and CDR2 sequences are SEHNR and FQNEAQ (reference sequence). CDR3 DNA sequence: TGTGCCAGCAGCCGTGACTGGGGAGATACGCAGTATTTT. Protein: CASSRDWGDTQYF.

A note on this clonotype: An end of the junction does not agree with germline; a read error may underlie this. V and J are TRBV9 and TRBJ1-6; 7 bases align to TRBD1. This CDR3 is built from 14 residues. Per the germline V gene, CDR1 is SGDLS and CDR2 is YYNGEE. The CDR3 nucleotides are TGTGCCGGCAGCGTAGGGGGCGGCAATTCACCCCTCCACTTT. Its translation is CAGSVGGGNSPLHF.

This clonotype turned up a few times. V is TRBV7-2 and J is TRBJ2-1, with D possibly matching TRBD2 (6 bases). Germline assignment: CDR1 SGHTA and CDR2 FQGNSA. V dropped 3 bases and J dropped 8 bases, with 17 bases sitting between them. CDR3 length equals 15 residues. CDR3 protein: CASSFQGGGYYEQFF. The DNA for the CDR3 is TGTGCCAGCAGCTTCCAGGGAGGTGGGTATTATGAGCAGTTCTTC. Looking up the rest from reference TRBV7-2 and TRBJ2-1 gives the full variable domain: GAGVSQSPSNKVTEKGKDVELRCDPISGHTALYWYRQSLGQGLEFLIYFQGNSAPDKSGLPSDRFSAERTGGSVSTLTIQRTQQEDSAVYLCASSFQGGGYYEQFFGPGTRLTVL.

V gene TRBV30 combines with J gene TRBJ1-6; 7 nucleotides agree with TRBD1. The J segment lost 7 bases and the V segment lost 3 bases, leaving 9 bases of the junction unmatched. Germline CDR1 and CDR2: GTSNPN and SVGIG (reference sequence). CDR3 length: 15 amino acids. The CDR3 DNA reads TGTGCCTGGAGCCCTGACAGGGTTGGGAATTCACCCCTCCACTTT. Protein sequence: CAWSPDRVGNSPLHF. The variable domain in full, with the rest retrieved from reference TRBV30 and TRBJ1-6, is SQTIHQWPATLVQPVGSPLSLECTVEGTSNPNLYWYRQAAGRGLQLLFYSVGIGQISSEVPQNLSASRPQDRQFILSSKKLLLSDSGFYLCAWSPDRVGNSPLHFGNGTRLTVT.

This clonotype was detected only a few times. The chain employs TRBV10-3 and TRBJ2-2; D is unclear. The ends were cut back, 0 bases at V and 2 bases at J, with 13 bases in the middle. The germline V gene has CDR1 ENHRY and CDR2 SYGVKD. The CDR3 contains 17 residues. The CDR3 nucleotides read TGTGCCATCAGTGAGTCGAGGCAAGTCATAAACACCGGGGAGCTGTTTTTT. Translating gives CAISESRQVINTGELFF.

This clonotype has ten or more counts. V gene TRBV11-2 combines with J gene TRBJ2-3; the D is unclear. The CDR3 has 17 residues. CDR1 is SGHAT, CDR2 FQNNGV, per germline. The V end was cut by 0 bases, the J end by 2 bases, with 15 bases between. The CDR3 DNA sequence: TGTGCCAGCAGCTTAGATTTGGGCAGAGTCTTCACAGATACGCAGTATTTT. Protein: CASSLDLGRVFTDTQYF.

This clonotype was detected ten times or more. The V gene is TRBV12-3 or TRBV12-4, the J gene TRBJ2-2; no reliable D call. V lost 5 bases and J lost 2, with 15 bases in between. The CDR3 is made up of 16 amino acids. The CDR3, as DNA: TGTGCCAGCAGTCACAGACCTCGGGTTAACACCGGGGAGCTGTTTTTT. It translates to CASSHRPRVNTGELFF.

This clonotype appeared many times. V and J are TRBV20-1 and TRBJ2-1; D unresolved. CDR1 is DFQATT, CDR2 SNEGSKA, per germline (reference sequence). The CDR3 spans 10 residues. The CDR3: CRALGDEQFF. The CDR3 nucleotides read TGCAGGGCCCTTGGGGATGAGCAGTTCTTC.

The table lists this clonotype with many counts. The chain is built from TRBV20-1 and TRBJ2-3, with 13 bases that match TRBD2. This CDR3 spans 15 amino acids. In germline, CDR1 is DFQATT, CDR2 SNEGSKA (reference sequence). The J segment lost 6 bases and the V segment lost 0 bases, leaving 3 bases of the junction unmatched. This CDR3 is CSARDGLAGVDTQYF. In nucleotides, the CDR3 is TGCAGTGCTAGAGACGGACTAGCGGGAGTGGATACGCAGTATTTT.

This clonotype was seen many times. The chain links TRBV6-1 to TRBJ1-5; 9 positions agree with TRBD1. V lost 2 bases, J lost 7 bases, and 9 bases stayed unmatched. This CDR3 has 16 residues. The germline V gene has CDR1 MNHNS and CDR2 SASEGT. CDR3 sequence (DNA): TGTGCCAGCAGTGAATCTACACAGGGGGCCTGGCAGCCCCAGCATTTT. Its translation is CASSESTQGAWQPQHF.

The J gene is TRBJ1-2, the V gene TRBV5-1; D is perhaps TRBD1 (5 bases). CDR3 length equals 14 residues. Trimming took off 4 bases at V and 8 bases at J, with 18 bases between the two ends. The germline CDR1 and CDR2 sequences are SGHRS and YFSETQ. CDR3 sequence reads: CASSLGYLQGGYTF. The DNA of the CDR3 is TGCGCCAGCAGCCTGGGATACCTCCAGGGAGGCTACACCTTC.

This clonotype has a count of ten or more. The gene calls are TRBV7-2 and TRBJ2-1; D is possibly TRBD2 (5 bases). This CDR3 has 17 residues. Per germline, CDR1 SGHTA and CDR2 FQGNSA. Trimming removed 4 bases from V and 0 bases from J, with 16 bases in between. The CDR3 sequence is CASSSAYSVYSYNEQFF. The CDR3 coding sequence is TGTGCCAGCAGCTCGGCTTATAGCGTGTACTCCTACAATGAGCAGTTCTTC.